This is a list of T cell receptor beta chains from one sample in a study of blood T cell repertoires in COVID-19. Using immunoSEQ multiplex PCR, the repertoire was profiled, and TCRdb retains in-frame clones only, with some absent. The sample lists around 70,000 clones, about 91% occurring once. Sequencing was performed on peripheral blood. The receptor set was obtained from a human donor in a cohort sampled during active COVID-19. The CDR3 runs from the conserved cysteine through the conserved F or W. A D gene is named only where the DNA matches it firmly. The listing skips clone size in some rows; elsewhere it reads once, few, many or a size class.

TRBV11-2,once,.,TRBJ2-6,TGTGCCAGCAGCTTAGGACAGGCTGGGGCCAACGTCCTGACTTTC,CASSLGQAGANVLTF
TRBV18,once,.,TRBJ1-1,TGTGCCAGCTCACCTAGTATGAACACTGAAGCTTTCTTT,CASSPSMNTEAFF
TRBV19,few,.,TRBJ1-4,TGTGCCAGTAGTACGCGAACCTTTAATGAAAAACTGTTTTTT,CASSTRTFNEKLFF
TRBV6-2/TRBV6-3,.,TRBD1,TRBJ1-1,TGTGCCAGCAGCATCCAGGGGGTGGTTACTGAAGCTTTCTTT,CASSIQGVVTEAFF
TRBV19,.,.,TRBJ2-1,TGTGCCAGTAGTATGGCCCTCGAGGGTGAGCAGTTCTTC,CASSMALEGEQFF
TRBV19,once,.,TRBJ1-2,TGTGCCAGTAGGGGCCCCGTCTATGGCTACACCTTC,CASRGPVYGYTF
TRBV10-1,.,.,TRBJ1-1,TGCGCCAGCAGCCACACCAGGGGGAACACTGAAGCTTTCTTT,CASSHTRGNTEAFF
TRBV6-5,.,TRBD2,TRBJ2-3,TGTGCCACAAAACCCCGGGAGGGCAGCCCTACGCAGTATTTT,CATKPREGSPTQYF
TRBV7-9,.,TRBD1,TRBJ2-1,TGTGCCAGCAGCTTTACCGGACAGGGGGGCAATGAGCAGTTCTTC,CASSFTGQGGNEQFF
TRBV4-1,.,TRBD2,TRBJ2-1,TGCGCCAGCAGCCGCCGGTTGACTAGCGGAACTTCAACATACAATGAGCAGTTCTTC,CASSRRLTSGTSTYNEQFF
TRBV7-9,.,TRBD1,TRBJ1-2,TGTGCCCTGCAAACAGGAGGGGGCGACTATGGCTACACCTTC,CALQTGGGDYGYTF
TRBV27,.,.,TRBJ1-4,TGTGCCAGCAAGGTCGGGACTAATGAAAAACTGTTTTTT,CASKVGTNEKLFF
TRBV3-1/TRBV3-2,many,.,TRBJ2-1,TGTGCCAGCAGCCAAACCCGTCCGGTCTATGAGCAGTTCTTC,CASSQTRPVYEQFF
TRBV11-2,.,.,TRBJ2-5,TGTGCCAGCAGCCTGACTACAGAGACCCAGTACTTC,CASSLTTETQYF
TRBV6-2/TRBV6-3,.,TRBD1,TRBJ1-4,TGTGCCAGCAGTTACGTCCGACAGGGTGAAAAACTGTTTTTT,CASSYVRQGEKLFF
TRBV30,.,TRBD2,TRBJ2-7,TGTGCCTTCGGGACTAGCGGGTCCTACGAGCAGTACTTC,CAFGTSGSYEQYF
TRBV12-3/TRBV12-4,.,.,TRBJ2-7,TGTGCCAGCAGCTTAGAGCGGAGTTACGAGCAGTACTTC,CASSLERSYEQYF
TRBV19,.,TRBD1,TRBJ2-1,TGTGCCAGTAGTATACTTCGTGGACAGGGGGACTACAATGAGCAGTTCTTC,CASSILRGQGDYNEQFF
TRBV6-2/TRBV6-3,once,TRBD2,TRBJ2-7,TGTGCCAGCAGCCGATCCGGGACTACGGGGCAGTACTTC,CASSRSGTTGQYF
TRBV18,once,TRBD1,TRBJ2-5,TGTGCCAGCTCACTGAAAACGACAGGGCCATTTCAAGAGACCCAGTACTTC,CASSLKTTGPFQETQYF
TRBV29-1,.,TRBD1,TRBJ1-1,TGCAGCGTTTACGCCGGGACAGTCGACACTGAAGCTTTCTTT,CSVYAGTVDTEAFF
TRBV6-6,.,TRBD1,TRBJ1-4,TGTGCCAGCAGTAACCAGGGGGCCTATAATGAAAAACTGTTTTTT,CASSNQGAYNEKLFF
TRBV6-2/TRBV6-3,.,TRBD1,TRBJ2-7,TGTGCCAGCAGTTGGGAGACGGGACAGGGTAACTACGAGCAGTACTTC,CASSWETGQGNYEQYF
TRBV5-1,.,.,TRBJ2-5,TGCGCCAGCAGCCCCAACCCGCCCAGGCCGGGGTACCAAGAGACCCAGTACTTC,CASSPNPPRPGYQETQYF
TRBV2,.,TRBD1,TRBJ2-1,TGTGCCAGCATCCTTCGACAGGGGGCCCCCAATGAGCAGTTCTTC,CASILRQGAPNEQFF
TRBV19,.,TRBD1,TRBJ1-1,TGTGCCAGTAGTCCCCGACAGGGACCGAACACTGAAGCTTTCTTT,CASSPRQGPNTEAFF
TRBV28,.,TRBD1,TRBJ1-2,TGTGCCAGCAGTTCCCCGGGACAGGGTGGCTACACCTTC,CASSSPGQGGYTF
TRBV11-1,.,.,TRBJ2-1,TGTGCCAGCAGCTTAGGAATGCTAAGGAGCTACAATGAGCAGTTCTTC,CASSLGMLRSYNEQFF
TRBV2,.,TRBD1,TRBJ2-6,TGTGCCAGCGGGGTCAAGGGACAGGGGGCATCTGGGGCCAACGTCCTGACTTTC,CASGVKGQGASGANVLTF
TRBV2,once,TRBD1,TRBJ1-2,TGTGCCAGCAGCCCCAGGGGGGAGGTGTATGGCTACACCTTC,CASSPRGEVYGYTF